One TCR beta chain is described in this entry. These data are taken from a study of control samples from healthy donors and cancer patients. Method: immunoSEQ multiplex PCR; TCRdb's copy keeps in-frame clones and lacks some. The top ten clones hold around 4% of a sample with roughly 40,000 clones, roughly 90% of them seen once. V shed 6 bases and J 10 bases; nucleotides not matched to a gene: 9. CDR1 and CDR2 (germline): MDHEN, SYDVKM. CDR3 length equals 15 residues. The sequence derives from a woman aged 45-59 years in good health. Input material: blood. The rearrangement joins TRBV28 to TRBJ1-6; 10 positions agree with TRBD1. CDR3 bases: TGTGCCAGCAGCCCCCGGGACAGGGGCCTCTCACCCCTCCACTTT. Protein: CASSPRDRGLSPLHF.